One sample yielded the 3 T cell receptor beta chains listed below, sequenced in a study of blood T cells in healthy people across ages. The use of a sample-barcoded 5' primer and a J-beta primer mix characterized a second PCR of roughly 6 to 11 cycles. TCRdb analysed the 5' RACE reads with MiXCR anew, one entry per CDR3 protein. Of around 940,000 distinct CDR3 sequences listed, just over 50% are singletons. The specimen was blood. The receptors derive from a woman aged 55-75 years in good health.

In this sample, this clonotype turned up a few times. The V and J genes are TRBV3-1 and TRBJ2-1; D not resolved. CDR1 LGHDT and CDR2 YNNKEL come from the germline V gene (reference sequence). This CDR3 has 13 amino acids. The germline V and J ends were trimmed by 0 bases and 7 bases, with 7 bases remaining between them. The CDR3 here is CASSQDPQNEQFF. The CDR3 DNA is TGTGCCAGCAGCCAAGACCCCCAAAATGAGCAGTTCTTC.

The genes are TRBV5-1 and TRBJ2-5; either TRBD1 or TRBD2 may fit D (5 bases each). V lost 0 bases, J lost 2 bases, and 11 bases lay in between. CDR1 is SGHRS, CDR2 YFSETQ, per germline. The CDR3 totals 15 residues. The CDR3 loop is CASSLAREGQETQYF. The CDR3 nucleotides read TGCGCCAGCAGCTTGGCCCGCGAGGGGCAAGAGACCCAGTACTTC.

The V and J genes are TRBV30 and TRBJ2-2; 7 nucleotides match TRBD2. There are 14 residues in the CDR3. The V segment lost 1 base and the J segment 4 bases; nucleotides outside the gene matches: 3. CDR1 is GTSNPN and CDR2 is SVGIG in the germline V gene (reference sequence). The CDR3 protein is CAWSAPGGTGELFF. CDR3 nucleotide sequence: TGTGCCTGGAGTGCGCCGGGGGGCACCGGGGAGCTGTTTTTT.